The 30 T cell receptor beta chains given below trace back to one sample, sequenced in a study of T cells in Graves' hyperthyroidism and ophthalmopathy. Amplification yielded TCR beta CDR3 regions, with RNA transcripts as the source. When the TCR CDR3 underwent first-round RT-PCR, the HTBI primer set was used. TCRdb re-called the multiplex PCR reads with MiXCR, one entry per CDR3 protein. This sample carries almost 500,000 distinct CDR3 sequences, 20% to 25% of them seen once, and the ten largest clones take 45% to 50%. Sequenced input: blood. The receptors were sampled from a woman aged 70 to 79 with Graves' ophthalmopathy.

The gene calls are TRBV19 and TRBJ2-7; 14 bases are a match to TRBD2. CDR3 length equals 15 residues. The junction had 2 bases not matched to a gene; V was cut back by 4 bases and J by 3 bases. CDR1 is LNHDA, CDR2 SQIVND, per germline (reference sequence). CDR3 protein: CASSRTSGGSYEQYF. The CDR3 DNA reads TGTGCCAGTAGTAGGACTAGCGGGGGGAGCTACGAGCAGTACTTC. Complete variable domain (other parts from reference TRBV19 and TRBJ2-7): DGGITQSPKYLFRKEGQNVTLSCEQNLNHDAMYWYRQDPGQGLRLIYYSQIVNDFQKGDIAEGYSVSREKKESFPLTVTSAQKNPTAFYLCASSRTSGGSYEQYFGPGTRLTVT.

In DNA, the CDR3 is TGTGCCAGCAGCGTAGTAGGTACTAGCGACCAAGAGACCCAGTACTTC. Its protein is CASSVVGTSDQETQYF. The chain uses TRBV9 and TRBJ2-5; 7 bases line up with TRBD2. The CDR3 has 16 amino acids. V lost 0 bases to trimming and J lost 0 bases; unmatched junction nucleotides: 5. The germline V gene has CDR1 SGDLS and CDR2 YYNGEE. The variable domain in full, completed from reference TRBV9 and TRBJ2-5, reads DSGVTQTPKHLITATGQRVTLRCSPRSGDLSVYWYQQSLDQGLQFLIQYYNGEERAKGNILERFSAQQFPDLHSELNLSSLELGDSALYFCASSVVGTSDQETQYFGPGTRLLVL.

The V call is TRBV3-1, the J call TRBJ1-1; D gene ambiguous. V was shortened by 1 base and J by 11 bases, with 11 bases between the two germline ends. Per the germline V gene, CDR1 is LGHDT and CDR2 is YNNKEL (reference sequence). The CDR3 length is 12 residues. The CDR3 is CASSQVAHLAFF. CDR3 in DNA: TGTGCCAGCAGCCAAGTTGCTCATCTTGCTTTCTTT.

V and J are TRBV29-1 and TRBJ2-2; TRBD1 aligns across 7 bases. The V segment lost 6 bases and the J segment 3 bases; nucleotides outside the gene matches: 16. This CDR3 has 17 residues. Germline loops: CDR1 SQVTM, CDR2 ANQGSEA. The CDR3 region is CSVPRPYQGEYTGELFF. The DNA for the CDR3 is TGCAGCGTCCCTCGTCCCTATCAGGGGGAATACACCGGGGAGCTGTTTTTT.

This clonotype came up a few times. The chain joins TRBV2 to TRBJ2-1, with D tentatively TRBD1 or TRBD2 (5 bases each). Between the trimmed V and J ends, which lost 6 bases and 0 bases, there was a span of 12 bases. The germline V gene encodes CDR1 SNHLY and CDR2 FYNNEI. The CDR3 spans 15 residues. The CDR3 region has the DNA TGTGCCAGCAGGAAGGGGAGCAGCTCCTACAATGAGCAGTTCTTC. It encodes CASRKGSSSYNEQFF.

This clonotype was seen just once. A much larger clonotype is one base distant, so this may be a read error. J is TRBJ2-1 and V is TRBV28; maybe TRBD2 (6 bases). Germline lookup yields CDR1 MDHEN and CDR2 SYDVKM. Trimming shortened V by 8 bases and J by 6 bases, and 17 bases separated the two germline ends. This CDR3 region has 14 residues. In DNA form, the CDR3 reads TGTGCCAGCGGAGGGACGGCTCGGTCCAATGAGCAGTTCTTC. Encoded protein: CASGGTARSNEQFF. The complete variable domain, with remaining parts taken from reference TRBV28 and TRBJ2-1, reads DVKVTQSSRYLVKRTGEKVFLECVQDMDHENMFWYRQDPGLGLRLIYFSYDVKMKEKGDIPEGYSVSREKKERFSLILESASTNQTSMYLCASGGTARSNEQFFGPGTRLTVL.

As concerns this clonotype: A much more abundant neighbour one base away suggests this may be a read error. This chain links TRBV12-3 or TRBV12-4 with TRBJ2-1; TRBD1 aligns across 9 bases. This CDR3 spans 15 amino acids. Here the CDR3 reads CASSYGQGTYSEQFF. The DNA of the CDR3 is TGTGCCAGCAGTTATGGACAGGGGACCTACAGTGAGCAGTTCTTC.

V gene TRBV20-1 combines with J gene TRBJ1-2, with D unclear. Germline loops: CDR1 DFQATT, CDR2 SNEGSKA (reference sequence). The CDR3 covers 12 residues. The V end lost 6 bases, the J end lost 6 bases, and 14 bases lay between the germline ends. Here the CDR3 reads CSAPEGTNGYTF. CDR3 DNA sequence: TGCAGTGCCCCCGAGGGTACTAATGGCTACACCTTC.

At least ten counts were recorded for this clonotype. The chain couples TRBV20-1 to TRBJ2-7; D gene unclear. The CDR3 runs to 12 residues. With 4 bases removed from V and 1 base from J, the gap between germline ends came to 8 bases. CDR1 DFQATT and CDR2 SNEGSKA come from the germline V gene (reference sequence). The CDR3 loop reads CSAITPSYEQYF. CDR3 nucleotide sequence: TGCAGTGCTATAACACCTTCCTACGAGCAGTACTTC.

This clonotype was seen a handful of times. V and J are TRBV18 and TRBJ1-3, with a weak D call TRBD1 (5 bases). Germline V lookup: CDR1 KGHSH, CDR2 LQKENI. Trimming cost V 2 bases and J 0 bases, with 14 bases left between them. The CDR3 extends over 17 amino acids. CDR3: CASSPLPGLSSGNTIYF. In nucleotides, the CDR3 is TGTGCCAGCTCACCATTACCGGGACTTAGCTCTGGAAACACCATATATTTT.

The V call is TRBV5-4, the J call TRBJ2-1; possible D gene TRBD2, 5 bases. V dropped 1 base and J dropped 8 bases, with 16 bases sitting between them. In germline, CDR1 is SGHNT, CDR2 YYREEE (reference sequence). This CDR3 is built from 15 residues. CDR3 sequence reads: CASSLHNPGWHEQFF. The CDR3 DNA reads as TGTGCCAGCAGCTTGCATAACCCGGGGTGGCATGAGCAGTTCTTC.

This clonotype was counted ten times or more. The chain has TRBV20-1 and TRBJ2-7, with 9 bases identical to TRBD1. The CDR3 consists of 16 residues. After removal of 0 bases from V and 4 bases from J, the junction contained 10 bases not matched to a gene. Germline V gene data show CDR1 as DFQATT and CDR2 as SNEGSKA (reference sequence). CDR3 residues: CSARDKKTGGLYEQYF. CDR3 nucleotides: TGCAGTGCTAGAGACAAAAAAACAGGGGGCTTGTACGAGCAGTACTTC.

The sample holds many counts of this clonotype. The chain links TRBV11-2 to TRBJ2-2; 7 bases are shared with TRBD2. This CDR3 spans 16 amino acids. Per the germline V gene, CDR1 is SGHAT and CDR2 is FQNNGV. Unmatched junction bases numbered 14, after V lost 7 bases and J lost 6 bases. As DNA, the CDR3 is TGTGCCAGCACCCGGGGGGTTGGAGGGGACGCCGGGGAGCTGTTTTTT. As protein: CASTRGVGGDAGELFF.

This clonotype was observed a few times. This rearrangement joins TRBV7-8 to TRBJ1-2, with 7 bases fitting TRBD1. The J segment lost 7 bases and the V segment lost 1 base, leaving 3 bases of the junction unmatched. CDR3 length: 13 residues. CDR1 and CDR2 from the germline V gene are SGHVS and FQNEAQ. The CDR3 sequence is CASSLEGAVGYTF. The CDR3 DNA is TGTGCCAGCAGCTTAGAGGGGGCTGTTGGCTACACCTTC. Supplemented by reference TRBV7-8 and TRBJ1-2, the full variable domain reads GAGVSQSPRYKVAKRGQDVALRCDPISGHVSLFWYQQALGQGPEFLTYFQNEAQLDKSGLPSDRFFAERPEGSVSTLKIQRTQQEDSAVYLCASSLEGAVGYTFGSGTRLTVV.

This clonotype was counted many times. This chain links TRBV28 with TRBJ1-1; maybe TRBD1 (5 bases). In germline, CDR1 is MDHEN, CDR2 SYDVKM. The CDR3 consists of 13 residues. V gave up 7 bases and J gave up 6 bases, with 15 bases separating them. CDR3 in amino acids: CASTFGGTAEAFF. CDR3 DNA sequence: TGTGCCAGCACCTTTGGGGGGACTGCTGAAGCTTTCTTT.

The chain carries TRBV4-3 and TRBJ2-5; the match to TRBD2 covers 10 bases. The CDR3 runs 17 residues. CDR1 and CDR2 (germline): LGHNA, YSLEER. V gave up 0 bases and J gave up 5 bases; unmatched junction bases: 9. Here the CDR3 reads CASSQDSRLAGVETQYF. DNA for the CDR3: TGCGCCAGCAGCCAAGATAGCCGGCTAGCGGGAGTGGAGACCCAGTACTTC.

J is TRBJ1-4 and V is TRBV3-1, with a possible D match to TRBD1 (5 bases). V was clipped by 1 base and J by 4 bases, with 10 bases between them. Per germline, CDR1 LGHDT and CDR2 YNNKEL (reference sequence). The CDR3 is made up of 15 amino acids. CDR3 sequence: CASSQGGLDNEKLFF. CDR3 nucleotides: TGTGCCAGCAGCCAAGGGGGACTGGATAATGAAAAACTGTTTTTT. The whole variable domain, filled in from reference TRBV3-1 and TRBJ1-4, reads DTAVSQTPKYLVTQMGNDKSIKCEQNLGHDTMYWYKQDSKKFLKIMFSYNNKELIINETVPNRFSPKSPDKAHLNLHINSLELGDSAVYFCASSQGGLDNEKLFFGSGTQLSVL.

Points on this clonotype: The junction and the germline gene differ at one end; a read error may be behind it. The rearrangement uses TRBV11-1 and TRBJ1-5; no clear D. The CDR3 has 14 amino acids. Germline V gene sequence: CDR1 SGHAT, CDR2 FQDESV (reference sequence). CDR3 loop: CASSQDSSYQPQHF. CDR3 bases: TGCGCCAGCAGCCAAGATTCTTCGTATCAGCCCCAGCATTTT. Filled out from reference TRBV11-1 and TRBJ1-5, the complete variable domain reads EAEVAQSPRYKITEKSQAVAFWCDPISGHATLYWYRQILGQGPELLVQFQDESVVDDSQLPKDRFSAERLKGVDSTLKIQPAELGDSAMYLCASSQDSSYQPQHFGDGTRLSIL.

This clonotype was counted a few times. J is TRBJ1-2 and V is TRBV18; D might be TRBD1 (6 bases). CDR3 length: 16 amino acids. Germline CDR1 KGHSH, CDR2 LQKENI. The V and J ends lost 0 bases and 4 bases respectively, with 15 bases between them. The CDR3 coding sequence is TGTGCCAGCTCACCACCGTCACGGACAGCCCTCTATGGCTACACCTTC. Its translation is CASSPPSRTALYGYTF.

The table lists this clonotype with a few counts. The chain joins TRBV12-3 or TRBV12-4 to TRBJ2-2; weak D call: TRBD2 (6 bases). There are 13 residues in the CDR3. Trimming cost V 6 bases and J 4 bases, with 9 bases left between them. The CDR3 loop is CASRTSSTGELFF. The CDR3 coding sequence is TGTGCCAGCAGGACTAGTTCCACCGGGGAGCTGTTTTTT.

V usage is TRBV6-4 and J usage is TRBJ2-1; no clear D gene. Per the germline V gene, CDR1 is MRHNA and CDR2 is SNTAGT. The CDR3 spans 13 residues. Trimming took 3 bases from V and 7 from J, leaving 10 bases between them. The CDR3 coding sequence is TGTGCCAGCAGTGATTCATGGGGAAATGAGCAGTTCTTC. Its translation: CASSDSWGNEQFF.

This clonotype turned up a few times. The chain joins TRBV24-1 to TRBJ2-7, with 9 bases that match TRBD1. Trimming cost V 5 bases and J 3 bases; bases outside gene matches: 4. The CDR3 spans 14 residues. Per germline, CDR1 KGHDR and CDR2 SFDVKD. CDR3 bases: TGTGCCACCAGTGCCACAGGGGGCCTCTACGAGCAGTACTTC. Protein product: CATSATGGLYEQYF.

This chain uses TRBV6-2 or TRBV6-3 with TRBJ1-5; no clear D. V was trimmed by 0 bases and J by 1 base, leaving 4 bases between them. This CDR3 contains 14 residues. In germline, CDR1 is MNHEY, CDR2 SVGEGT. The CDR3 spells CASSYSTSNQPQHF. The CDR3 DNA follows: TGTGCCAGCAGTTACTCGACAAGCAATCAGCCCCAGCATTTT.

Notes on this clonotype: A read error may produce the germline difference seen at one junction end. The chain couples TRBV5-1 to TRBJ2-7, with 7 bases fitting TRBD1. The CDR3 sequence is 15 residues long. The germline CDR1 and CDR2 sequences are SGHRS and YFSETQ. The CDR3 bases are TGTGCCAGCAGCTTGGGGGACAGACGTACCTACGAGCAGTACTTC. This encodes CASSLGDRRTYEQYF.

This clonotype was counted only a few times. The V call is TRBV5-1, the J call TRBJ2-1; D gene uncertain. Germline V gives CDR1 SGHRS, CDR2 YFSETQ. Trimming stripped 1 base from V and 9 bases from J, with 8 bases between. The CDR3 runs 12 residues. The CDR3 loop reads CASSLYSGEQFF. In nucleotides, the CDR3 is TGCGCCAGCAGCTTGTACTCCGGTGAGCAGTTCTTC.

This clonotype has at least ten counts. This sequence joins TRBV7-3 and TRBJ2-3; 7 bases are a match to TRBD2. CDR3 size: 14 residues. Germline CDR1 SGHTA, CDR2 FQGTGA. V lost 4 bases, J lost 2 bases, and 3 bases stayed unmatched. The CDR3, as DNA: TGTGCCAGCAGCTCTGGACTAGTCACAGATACGCAGTATTTT. This sequence encodes CASSSGLVTDTQYF.

The V and J genes are TRBV20-1 and TRBJ2-1, with 7 nucleotides matching TRBD2. The junction had 8 bases not matched to a gene; V was cut back by 8 bases and J by 4 bases. The CDR3 is made up of 13 amino acids. Germline CDR1 is DFQATT and CDR2 is SNEGSKA (reference sequence). CDR3 sequence reads: CSSRDYVYNEQFF. CDR3 coding DNA: TGCAGTTCCCGGGACTATGTGTACAATGAGCAGTTCTTC.

The J gene is TRBJ2-3, the V gene TRBV20-1, with D possibly being TRBD2 (6 bases). This CDR3 is 12 amino acids long. CDR1 and CDR2 (germline): DFQATT, SNEGSKA (reference sequence). Trimming removed 3 bases from V and 5 bases from J, with 9 bases in between. CDR3 loop: CSASGRRDTQYF. CDR3 nucleotide sequence: TGCAGTGCTAGCGGGAGAAGAGATACGCAGTATTTT.

This clonotype was counted many times. The rearrangement links TRBV10-2 to TRBJ1-1, with 8 nucleotides matching TRBD1. The CDR3 spans 14 residues. CDR1 WSHSY and CDR2 SAAADI come from the germline V gene. J lost 1 base, V lost 7 bases, and 5 bases had no gene match. Written as DNA, the CDR3 is TGCGCCAGCACACAAACAGGGGGGAACACTGAAGCTTTCTTT. Its protein product is CASTQTGGNTEAFF.

This clonotype was detected ten times or more. This chain connects TRBV24-1 to TRBJ2-1; 9 nucleotides agree with TRBD2. The CDR3 sequence is 19 residues long. Germline V gene lookup returns CDR1 KGHDR and CDR2 SFDVKD. Trimming took 4 bases from V and 6 from J; bases not matched to a gene: 18. The CDR3, as DNA: TGTGCCACCAGTGACACCGTCCGACGGGGCGGGAGGGCCGCCAATGAGCAGTTCTTC. Translated: CATSDTVRRGGRAANEQFF.